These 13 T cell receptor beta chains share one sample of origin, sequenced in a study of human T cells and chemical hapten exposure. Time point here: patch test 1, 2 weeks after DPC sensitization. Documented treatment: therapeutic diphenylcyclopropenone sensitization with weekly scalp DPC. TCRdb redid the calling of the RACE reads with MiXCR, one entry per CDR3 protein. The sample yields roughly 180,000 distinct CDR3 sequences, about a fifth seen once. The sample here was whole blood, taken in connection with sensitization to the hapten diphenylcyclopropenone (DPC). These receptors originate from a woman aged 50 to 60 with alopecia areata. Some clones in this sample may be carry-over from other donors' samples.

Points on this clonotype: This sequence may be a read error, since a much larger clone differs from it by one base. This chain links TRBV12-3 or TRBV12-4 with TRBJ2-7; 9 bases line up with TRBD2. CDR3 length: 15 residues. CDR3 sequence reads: CASSQGLAAPYKQYF. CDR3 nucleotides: TGTGCCAGCAGTCAGGGACTAGCCGCCCCCTACAAGCAGTACTTC.

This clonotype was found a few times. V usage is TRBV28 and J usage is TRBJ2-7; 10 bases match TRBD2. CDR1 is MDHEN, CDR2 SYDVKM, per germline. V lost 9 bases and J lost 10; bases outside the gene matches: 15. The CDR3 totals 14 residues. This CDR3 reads CASRDRTSGTPQYF. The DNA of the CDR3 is TGTGCCAGTAGGGATAGGACTAGCGGAACGCCCCAGTACTTC.

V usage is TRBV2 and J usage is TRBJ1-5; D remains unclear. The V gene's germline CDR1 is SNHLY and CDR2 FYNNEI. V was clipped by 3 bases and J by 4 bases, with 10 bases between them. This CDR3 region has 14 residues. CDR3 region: CASSDLRLNQPQHF. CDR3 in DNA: TGTGCCAGCAGTGACCTCAGGCTAAATCAGCCCCAGCATTTT. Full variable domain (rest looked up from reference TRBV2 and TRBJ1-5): EPEVTQTPSHQVTQMGQEVILRCVPISNHLYFYWYRQILGQKVEFLVSFYNNEISEKSEIFDDQFSVERPDGSNFTLKIRSTKLEDSAMYFCASSDLRLNQPQHFGDGTRLSIL.

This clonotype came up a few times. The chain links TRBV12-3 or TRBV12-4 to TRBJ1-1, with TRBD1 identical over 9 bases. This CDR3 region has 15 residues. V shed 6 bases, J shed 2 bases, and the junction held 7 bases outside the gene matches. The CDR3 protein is CASSLGQGPNTEAFF. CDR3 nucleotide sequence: TGTGCCAGCAGCCTCGGACAGGGGCCTAACACTGAAGCTTTCTTT.

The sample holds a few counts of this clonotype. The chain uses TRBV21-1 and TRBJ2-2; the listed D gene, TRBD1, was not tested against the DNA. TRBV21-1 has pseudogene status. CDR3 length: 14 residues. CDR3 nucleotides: TGTGCCAGCCCCCGACAGGGAGTTACCGGGGAGCTGTTTTTT. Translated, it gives CASPRQGVTGELFF.

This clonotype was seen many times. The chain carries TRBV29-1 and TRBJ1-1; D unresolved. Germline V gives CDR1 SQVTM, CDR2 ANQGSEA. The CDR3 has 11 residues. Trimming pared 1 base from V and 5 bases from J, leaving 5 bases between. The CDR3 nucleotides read TGCAGCGTTGAAGCTGGAACTGAAGCTTTCTTT. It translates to CSVEAGTEAFF.

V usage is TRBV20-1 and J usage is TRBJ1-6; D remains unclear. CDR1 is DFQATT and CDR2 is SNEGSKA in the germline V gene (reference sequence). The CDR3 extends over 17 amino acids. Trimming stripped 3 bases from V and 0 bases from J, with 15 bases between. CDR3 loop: CSASSVEGNSYNSPLHF. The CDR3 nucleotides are TGCAGTGCTAGCAGTGTCGAAGGCAACTCCTATAATTCACCCCTCCACTTT.

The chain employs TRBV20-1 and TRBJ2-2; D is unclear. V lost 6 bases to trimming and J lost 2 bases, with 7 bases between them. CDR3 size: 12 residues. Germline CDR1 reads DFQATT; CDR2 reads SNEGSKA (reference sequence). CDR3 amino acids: CSAARNTGELFF. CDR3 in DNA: TGCAGTGCAGCGCGCAACACCGGGGAGCTGTTTTTT.

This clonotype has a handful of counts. CDR3 DNA: TGTGCCAGCAGCCACACAGGGGACTATGGCTACACCTTC. This codes for CASSHTGDYGYTF. V is TRBV3-1 and J is TRBJ1-2, with TRBD1 matching 7 bases. CDR1 and CDR2 (germline): LGHDT, YNNKEL (reference sequence). The V gene end was trimmed by 3 bases and the J gene end by 3 bases; junction bases not matched to a gene: 1. The CDR3 is 13 amino acids.

Here the CDR3 DNA reads TGCGCCAGCAGCCAAGAACAGGCTAACTATGGCTACACCTTC. It specifies CASSQEQANYGYTF. This chain uses TRBV4-1 with TRBJ1-2; possible D gene TRBD1, 5 bases. Trimming removed 0 bases at V and 0 bases at J, with 5 bases between. This CDR3 spans 14 amino acids. CDR1 and CDR2 (germline): MGHRA, YSYEKL.

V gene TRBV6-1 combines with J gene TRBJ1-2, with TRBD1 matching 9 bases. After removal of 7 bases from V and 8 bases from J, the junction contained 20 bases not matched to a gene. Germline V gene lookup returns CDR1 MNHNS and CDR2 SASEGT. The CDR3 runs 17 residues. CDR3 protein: CASNKARMGQGSGGYTF. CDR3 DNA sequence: TGTGCCAGCAACAAAGCCCGAATGGGACAGGGCTCGGGGGGCTACACCTTC.

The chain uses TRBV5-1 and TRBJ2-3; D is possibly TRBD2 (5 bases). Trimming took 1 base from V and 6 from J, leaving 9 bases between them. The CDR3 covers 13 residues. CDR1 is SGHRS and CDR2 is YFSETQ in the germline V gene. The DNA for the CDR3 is TGCGCCAGCAGCTTGAACGAGCGGGATACGCAGTATTTT. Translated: CASSLNERDTQYF.

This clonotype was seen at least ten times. Written as DNA, the CDR3 is TGTGCCAGCAGCTTTAGCCGCATGGACAGAACCTACGAGCAGTACTTC. Translating gives CASSFSRMDRTYEQYF. The V call is TRBV7-2, the J call TRBJ2-7; a possible D gene is TRBD1 (6 bases). The CDR3 runs to 16 residues. Germline CDR1 and CDR2: SGHTA and FQGNSA. The V end lost 3 bases, the J end lost 2 bases, and 17 bases lay between the germline ends.